The clone carrying this TCR beta chain has only a few counts. The data derive from a study of shared clonotypes between healthy human individuals. Clones were sequenced by immunoSEQ multiplex PCR, and TCRdb holds only the in-frame ones, with some missing. The profile shows fewer than 650,000 clones, 76% of them singletons. V was trimmed by 3 bases and J by 5 bases, leaving 8 bases between them. Germline lookup yields CDR1 LNHDA and CDR2 SQIVND (reference sequence). The CDR3 sequence is 13 residues long. The sequenced sample was PBMCs. This rearrangement joins TRBV19 to TRBJ1-5; possible D gene TRBD1, 5 bases. The sequence was obtained from a woman aged 40 to 50 in good health. Some clones in this sample may be carry-over from other donors' samples. The CDR3 is CASSMSRDQPQHF. The CDR3 DNA reads TGTGCCAGTAGTATGAGCAGGGATCAGCCCCAGCATTTT.